This T cell receptor beta chain was observed in a study of identical twins. V lost 1 base and J 3 bases, leaving 26 bases between the germline ends. The CDR3 length is 20 residues. Germline V lookup: CDR1 SGDLS, CDR2 YYNGEE. One entry per CDR3 protein, called by TCRdb with MiXCR from the 5' RACE reads. The sample consists of roughly 540,000 distinct CDR3 sequences, approximately 22% of them appearing once. A further study also used this sample, focusing on T cells expressing NK-cell markers.

Input material: CD4+ T cells sorted from blood. V is TRBV9 and J is TRBJ2-1; possible D gene TRBD2, 5 bases. The receptor's source is a woman aged 18-29 years in good health. CDR3 loop: CASSVTVRSGSLSYYNEQFF. CDR3 nucleotide sequence: TGTGCCAGCAGCGTAACCGTACGAAGTGGGAGTCTATCCTACTACAATGAGCAGTTCTTC.